This record covers a single TCR beta chain. Its antigen remains unknown. Produced via immunoSEQ multiplex PCR; TCRdb's table is partial and in-frame only. The sample includes several thousand clones, about 88% of them seen just once. The data are from a study of OX40 agonist ivuxolimab in advanced cancers. Points from the study as a whole: Blood T cells, both CD4+ and CD8+, expanded clonally by week 6 at 0.1 to 3.0 mg/kg. More expanded clones were found, on average, in CD8+ than in CD4+ T cells.

Deletions cut 3 bases from V and 1 base from J, with 1 base between. Germline-derived CDR1 and CDR2 are MRHNA and SNTAGT. The CDR3 contains 13 residues. The sample in question was CD4+ or CD8+ T cells sorted from blood, obtained in a trial of the OX40 agonist ivuxolimab. The rearrangement uses TRBV6-4 and TRBJ2-6; unclear D gene. The TCR comes from an adult with an advanced solid tumor such as melanoma, head and neck, liver or kidney cancer. The CDR3 DNA reads TGTGCCAGCAGTGAGTCTGGGGCCAACGTCCTGACTTTC. It encodes CASSESGANVLTF.